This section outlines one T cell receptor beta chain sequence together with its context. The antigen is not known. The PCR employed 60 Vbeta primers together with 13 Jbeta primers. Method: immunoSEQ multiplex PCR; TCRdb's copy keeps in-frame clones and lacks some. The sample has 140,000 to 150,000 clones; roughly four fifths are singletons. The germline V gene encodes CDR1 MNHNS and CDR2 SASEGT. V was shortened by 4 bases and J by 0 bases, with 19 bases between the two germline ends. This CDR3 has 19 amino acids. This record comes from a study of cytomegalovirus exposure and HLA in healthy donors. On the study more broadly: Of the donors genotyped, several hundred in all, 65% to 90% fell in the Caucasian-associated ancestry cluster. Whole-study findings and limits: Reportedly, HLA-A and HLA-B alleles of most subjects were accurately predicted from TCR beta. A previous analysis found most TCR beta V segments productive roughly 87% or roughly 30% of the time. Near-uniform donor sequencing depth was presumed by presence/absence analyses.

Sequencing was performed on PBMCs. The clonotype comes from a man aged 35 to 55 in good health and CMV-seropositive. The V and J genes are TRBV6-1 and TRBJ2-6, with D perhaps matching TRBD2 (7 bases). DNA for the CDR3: TGTGCCAGCAGTGCTCGGAAGGGGGGGGAAAGCTCTGGGGCCAACGTCCTGACTTTC. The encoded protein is CASSARKGGESSGANVLTF.